This is a list of T cell receptor beta chains from one sample in a study of T cell responses to AZD1222 COVID-19 vaccine. Assay: immunoSEQ multiplex PCR; the TCRdb copy retains only in-frame clones and omits some. The table has approximately 160,000 clones, around 94% seen once. Material: peripheral blood, obtained 28 days after the second AZD1222 dose. These receptor sequences come from an adult who received the AZD1222 COVID-19 vaccine. Both conserved end residues are part of each CDR3. D genes are given only for firm matches. Clone size is not always given. Where it is, it says once, few, many or a class for expanded clones.

j_call	d_call	clone_size	v_call	cdr3_nt	cdr3_aa
TRBJ2-1	TRBD2	-	TRBV11-2	TGTGCCAGCAGCTTTGCGGGAGCTTCATACAATGAGCAGTTCTTC	CASSFAGASYNEQFF
TRBJ1-2	-	-	TRBV18	TGTGCCAGCTCACCCTCCGGCCCAGTTGCTAACTATGGCTACACCTTC	CASSPSGPVANYGYTF
TRBJ1-6	TRBD1	few	TRBV3-1/TRBV3-2	TGTGCCAGCAGCCAGGACAGGGAGGTTAATTCACCCCTCCACTTT	CASSQDREVNSPLHF
TRBJ1-6	TRBD1	-	TRBV19	TGTGCCAGTGGTGGTGGGACAGCTGGTTCACCCCTCCACTTT	CASGGGTAGSPLHF
TRBJ1-2	-	-	TRBV19	TGTGCCAGTAGTATAGTAAGCAGGGTTAACTATGGCTACACCTTC	CASSIVSRVNYGYTF
TRBJ2-5	-	-	TRBV5-1	TGCGCCAGCACTCCCATTCCGGGACTTGGGGAGACCCAGTACTTC	CASTPIPGLGETQYF
TRBJ2-7	TRBD1	few	TRBV28	TGTGCCAGCAGTTTAATTATAGGGGGCGGGGAGCAGTACTTC	CASSLIIGGGEQYF
TRBJ2-2	-	-	TRBV5-5	TGTGCCAGCAGCTTACTAGGGGGTGCGAACACCGGGGAGCTGTTTTTT	CASSLLGGANTGELFF
TRBJ2-1	-	-	TRBV18	TGTGCCAGCTCTCCTCCCGGGGCTAGCGCCAATGAGCAGTTCTTC	CASSPPGASANEQFF
TRBJ2-5	-	-	TRBV12-3/TRBV12-4	TGTGCCAGCAGTTTAGTTCCGGAGACCCAGTACTTC	CASSLVPETQYF
TRBJ2-2	-	-	TRBV5-4	TGTGCCAGCAGCTTGGAGTTACCTCGGGGGGAGCTGTTTTTT	CASSLELPRGELFF
TRBJ1-4	TRBD1	-	TRBV18	TGTGCCAGCTCTCGCGACAGGGGTGGTGAAAAACTGTTTTTT	CASSRDRGGEKLFF
TRBJ2-1	-	-	TRBV2	TGTGCCAGCAGGGGGGACCACAACAATGAGCAGTTCTTC	CASRGDHNNEQFF
TRBJ2-2	-	once	TRBV6-4	TGTGCCAGCACAGCGGGCTTGAACACCGGGGAGCTGTTTTTT	CASTAGLNTGELFF
TRBJ2-7	-	-	TRBV5-1	TGCGCCAGCAGCTTGCCTAGCCTAGACGAGCAGTACTTC	CASSLPSLDEQYF
TRBJ1-2	-	few	TRBV19	TGTGCCAGTACTCTTCCGCACCTTCTAAACTATGGCTACACCTTC	CASTLPHLLNYGYTF
TRBJ2-5	TRBD2	-	TRBV6-5	TGTGCCAGCAGTTCAAGCGGGAGGGGAGAGACCCAGTACTTC	CASSSSGRGETQYF
TRBJ2-7	TRBD1	-	TRBV5-4	TGTGCCAGCAGCCAGGACAGGGGACAGCAGTACTTC	CASSQDRGQQYF
TRBJ1-2	TRBD1	-	TRBV29-1	TGCAGCGTCTTTAGCGGGACAGGGGACTATGGCTACACCTTC	CSVFSGTGDYGYTF
TRBJ2-7	-	-	TRBV12-3/TRBV12-4	TGTGCCAGCAGTTTACTCGGCGAGCAGTACTTC	CASSLLGEQYF
TRBJ1-2	-	-	TRBV18	TGTGCCAGCTCACCAGGGACCTATGGCTACACCTTC	CASSPGTYGYTF
TRBJ1-4	-	-	TRBV15	TGTGCCACCAGCAGTTGGGAGACTAATGAAAAACTGTTTTTT	CATSSWETNEKLFF
TRBJ2-7	TRBD2	-	TRBV5-1	TGCGCCAGCAGCTTACTAGCGGGGGCCAGCTCCTACGAGCAGTACTTC	CASSLLAGASSYEQYF
TRBJ2-1	TRBD2	-	TRBV5-6	TGTGCCAGCAGCTTAAGAGCTAGCGGGACTTACAATGAGCAGTTCTTC	CASSLRASGTYNEQFF
TRBJ2-7	TRBD1	-	TRBV2	TGTGCCAGCAGTCGAAGAGGGGACAGGGGGTACTACGAGCAGTACTTC	CASSRRGDRGYYEQYF
TRBJ2-3	TRBD1	-	TRBV14	TGTGCCAGCAGCCAAGTGACAGGGGCAAACACAGATACGCAGTATTTT	CASSQVTGANTDTQYF
TRBJ2-7	-	-	TRBV28	TGTGCCAGCAGCTCCCTTGACTTACCCGAATCCTACGAGCAGTACTTC	CASSSLDLPESYEQYF
TRBJ1-2	-	-	TRBV30	TGTGCCTGGAGTGCCCTTTATGGCTACACCTTC	CAWSALYGYTF
TRBJ1-6	TRBD1	-	TRBV6-5	TGTGCCAGCAGTTACTCGACAGGGAGTTCCGCACCCCTCCACTTT	CASSYSTGSSAPLHF
TRBJ2-7	-	few	TRBV7-2	TGTGCCAGCAGCTTCCCCGGGACTCGCCATAAGGAGCAGTACTTC	CASSFPGTRHKEQYF
TRBJ2-1	TRBD2	-	TRBV2	TGTGCCAGCTGGGGGAGGCTAGCGGATTACAATGAGCAGTTCTTC	CASWGRLADYNEQFF
TRBJ2-3	-	once	TRBV6-5	TGTGCCAGCACCCAGGATCAGGGTACGCAGTATTTT	CASTQDQGTQYF
TRBJ2-1	-	-	TRBV2	TGTGCCAGCAGTGTGGGGGTTGAGCAGTTCTTC	CASSVGVEQFF
TRBJ2-1	-	-	TRBV6-5	TGTGCCAGCAGCTGGGTTACGGGAGTCAATGAGCAGTTCTTC	CASSWVTGVNEQFF
TRBJ2-2	TRBD1	-	TRBV30	TGTGCCTGGAGACAGGGGCAGAACACCGGGGAGCTGTTTTTT	CAWRQGQNTGELFF
TRBJ1-2	-	-	TRBV2	TGTGCCAGCAGTGCCGAAGTTTACGGGAACTATGGCTACACCTTC	CASSAEVYGNYGYTF
TRBJ2-3	-	-	TRBV5-4	TGTGCCAGCAGCTTGGCGGCGGCGGGGCGCACAGATACGCAGTATTTT	CASSLAAAGRTDTQYF
TRBJ2-5	TRBD2	-	TRBV27	TGTGCCAGCAAGCTGCGGGGGGCCTTAAGGGAGACCCAGTACTTC	CASKLRGALRETQYF
TRBJ2-7	TRBD1	-	TRBV5-1	TGCGCCAGCAGCTTGACAGGGGCCTACGAGCAGTACTTC	CASSLTGAYEQYF
TRBJ1-3	-	-	TRBV4-3	TGCGCCAGCAGCCCTCAGGGGATCTCTGGAAACACCATATATTTT	CASSPQGISGNTIYF